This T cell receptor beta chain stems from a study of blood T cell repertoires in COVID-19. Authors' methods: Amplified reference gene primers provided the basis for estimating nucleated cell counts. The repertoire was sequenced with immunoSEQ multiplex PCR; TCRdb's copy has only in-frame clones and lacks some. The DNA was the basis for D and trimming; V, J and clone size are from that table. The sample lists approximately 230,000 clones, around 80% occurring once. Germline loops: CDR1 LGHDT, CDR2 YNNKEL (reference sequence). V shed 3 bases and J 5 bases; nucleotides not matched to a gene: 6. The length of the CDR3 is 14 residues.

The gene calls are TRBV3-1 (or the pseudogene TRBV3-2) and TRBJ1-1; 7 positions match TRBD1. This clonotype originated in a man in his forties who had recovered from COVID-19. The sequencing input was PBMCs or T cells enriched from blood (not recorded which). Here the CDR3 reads CASSHLGGATEAFF. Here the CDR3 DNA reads TGTGCCAGCAGCCACTTAGGGGGCGCGACTGAAGCTTTCTTT.